The 3 T cell receptor beta chains reported below all come from one sample, sequenced in a study of blood T cell repertoires in COVID-19. Profiling relied on immunoSEQ multiplex PCR, and the TCRdb table lists in-frame clones only, not all of them. The sample shows a few hundred thousand clones, around 87% of them seen only once. Sequencing was done on a sample of PBMCs or T cells enriched from blood (not recorded which). All receptors derive from a man aged 30 to 39 who had recovered from COVID-19.

CDR3 DNA: TGTGCCAGCAGCGGCTTCGACAGTGAAGCTTTCTTT. It encodes CASSGFDSEAFF. The rearrangement uses TRBV11-3 and TRBJ1-1, with a weak D call TRBD1 (5 bases). There are 12 residues in the CDR3. Trimming cost V 5 bases and J 7 bases, with 11 bases left between them. CDR1 is SGHNT, CDR2 YENEEA, per germline.

V usage is TRBV5-1 and J usage is TRBJ1-1, with D tentatively TRBD1 (6 bases). The germline gives CDR1 SGHRS, CDR2 YFSETQ. The CDR3 consists of 15 residues. Trimming removed 4 bases at V and 1 base at J, with 14 bases between. CDR3 DNA: TGCGCCAGCAGCCCGGGACACGGAAGGAACACTGAAGCTTTCTTT. Encoded protein: CASSPGHGRNTEAFF.

The chain couples TRBV12-5 to TRBJ2-2; the D gene is possibly TRBD1 (6 bases). CDR1 LGHNT and CDR2 FRNRAP come from the germline V gene. The ends were cut back, 6 bases at V and 4 bases at J, with 21 bases in the middle. The CDR3 consists of 17 residues. CDR3 nucleotides: TGTGCTAGTGGCACCATAACTCGCACAGGGTTCACCGGGGAGCTGTTTTTT. The encoded protein is CASGTITRTGFTGELFF. Together with reference TRBV12-5 and TRBJ2-2, the CDR3 gives the full variable domain: DARVTQTPRHKVTEMGQEVTMRCQPILGHNTVFWYRQTMMQGLELLAYFRNRAPLDDSGMPKDRFSAEMPDATLATLKIQPSEPRDSAVYFCASGTITRTGFTGELFFGEGSRLTVL.